Each of the 16 T cell receptor beta chains below was sequenced from the same sample in a study of T cell clones after liver transplantation. TCRdb's copy holds only in-frame clones and misses some; the assay was immunoSEQ multiplex PCR. The sample has tens of thousands of clones; roughly 82% are singletons. The sequencing here drew on CD4+ T cells from blood, taken around 42 months after liver transplant. The receptor set was obtained from a human patient who received a liver transplant. Certain T cells may be donor cells from the graft.

The chain carries TRBV4-1 and TRBJ1-5; 7 positions agree with TRBD1. This CDR3 is built from 15 residues. The germline gives CDR1 MGHRA, CDR2 YSYEKL. With 3 bases clipped from V and 6 bases from J, the junction kept 8 bases outside the gene matches. CDR3 nucleotides: TGCGCCAGCAGCCATTCGGGGACAGTAGGTCAGCCCCAGCATTTT. This translates into CASSHSGTVGQPQHF.

The rearrangement uses TRBV5-4 and TRBJ1-1; tentative D call: TRBD1 (5 bases). With 2 bases removed from V and 3 bases from J, the gap between germline ends came to 14 bases. CDR1 is SGHNT, CDR2 YYREEE, per germline (reference sequence). The CDR3 spans 15 residues. The CDR3 nucleotides read TGTGCCAGCAGCTTTTCAGGGATAGGAGACACTGAAGCTTTCTTT. Translating gives CASSFSGIGDTEAFF.

The rearrangement joins TRBV6-6 to TRBJ2-7, with D possibly matching TRBD1 (6 bases). The CDR3 has 15 amino acids. Trimming took off 2 bases at V and 4 bases at J, with 15 bases between the two ends. Per the germline V gene, CDR1 is MNHNY and CDR2 is SVGAGI (reference sequence). The DNA of the CDR3 is TGTGCCAGCAGTTACGACAGGCCACGCGGGTACGAGCAGTACTTC. Translation: CASSYDRPRGYEQYF.

The DNA for the CDR3 is TGCGCCAGCAGAGATTTACAGGGAAACAATGAGCAGTTCTTC. It specifies CASRDLQGNNEQFF. V gene TRBV5-1 combines with J gene TRBJ2-1; perhaps TRBD1 as D (6 bases). The V end was cut by 5 bases, the J end by 5 bases, with 14 bases between. The germline V gene has CDR1 SGHRS and CDR2 YFSETQ. The CDR3 consists of 14 residues.

The rearrangement links TRBV27 to TRBJ2-1, with 9 bases aligning to TRBD2. Unmatched junction bases numbered 6, after V lost 4 bases and J lost 2 bases. CDR1 is MNHEY, CDR2 SMNVEV, per germline (reference sequence). The length of the CDR3 is 16 residues. This chain's CDR3 is CASSSTSGRTYNEQFF. The CDR3 DNA follows: TGTGCCAGCAGTTCCACAAGCGGGAGGACCTACAATGAGCAGTTCTTC.

This clone occurred a few times. The V and J genes are TRBV11-2 and TRBJ1-2, with a tentative D call TRBD1 (5 bases). CDR1 is SGHAT, CDR2 FQNNGV, per germline. The ends were cut back, 4 bases at V and 8 bases at J, with 11 bases in the middle. The CDR3 loop spans 12 amino acids. CDR3 sequence reads: CASSWGGNGYTF. The DNA for the CDR3 is TGTGCCAGCAGCTGGGGGGGGAACGGCTACACCTTC.

The table lists this clone with a count of one. The V and J genes are TRBV18 and TRBJ2-2; D remains ambiguous. Germline-derived CDR1 and CDR2 are KGHSH and LQKENI. Trimming stripped 2 bases from V and 2 bases from J, with 15 bases between. The CDR3 consists of 17 residues. In DNA form, the CDR3 reads TGTGCCAGCTCACCAGTGGCAGGAACTACTAACACCGGGGAGCTGTTTTTT. Residues: CASSPVAGTTNTGELFF.

The chain recombines TRBV10-1 with TRBJ2-2; no definite D call. The CDR3 totals 13 residues. The germline gives CDR1 WNHNN, CDR2 SYGVQD (reference sequence). Trimming pared 5 bases from V and 6 bases from J, leaving 10 bases between. For the CDR3, the DNA is TGCGCCAGCAGTTTTGGCAACCCCGGGGAGCTGTTTTTT. Translation gives CASSFGNPGELFF.

V is TRBV19 and J is TRBJ2-4; TRBD2 might be the D (6 bases). The CDR3 sequence is 13 residues long. Trimming stripped 5 bases from V and 8 bases from J, with 13 bases between. From germline, CDR1 is LNHDA and CDR2 SQIVND (reference sequence). CDR3 DNA sequence: TGTGCCAGTAGTTTGGGGGGTTTAGACATTCAGTACTTC. Translated: CASSLGGLDIQYF. Full variable domain (missing parts from reference TRBV19 and TRBJ2-4): DGGITQSPKYLFRKEGQNVTLSCEQNLNHDAMYWYRQDPGQGLRLIYYSQIVNDFQKGDIAEGYSVSREKKESFPLTVTSAQKNPTAFYLCASSLGGLDIQYFGAGTRLSVL.

The V and J genes are TRBV5-1 and TRBJ2-1, with TRBD1 matching 7 bases. With V trimmed by 4 bases and J by 2 bases, 3 bases remained unmatched. The CDR3 length is 14 residues. Germline V lookup: CDR1 SGHRS, CDR2 YFSETQ. The CDR3 loop reads CASSGQGAYNEQFF. DNA of the CDR3: TGCGCCAGCAGCGGGCAGGGGGCCTACAATGAGCAGTTCTTC.

The chain combines TRBV29-1 with TRBJ2-1; TRBD2 might be the D (5 bases). This CDR3 has 13 residues. Germline lookup yields CDR1 SQVTM and CDR2 ANQGSEA. The CDR3 reads CGLVSGTYNEQFF. In nucleotides, the CDR3 is TGCGGCCTGGTCAGCGGAACCTACAATGAGCAGTTCTTC.

This clone was observed a single time. The chain is built from TRBV6-6 and TRBJ2-5; no firm D call. The CDR3 contains 12 residues. The germline V gene has CDR1 MNHNY and CDR2 SVGAGI (reference sequence). V was cut by 5 bases and J by 3 bases, with 7 bases left in between. CDR3 nucleotide sequence: TGTGCCAGCAGTCCCTCAAAAGAGACCCAGTACTTC. It specifies CASSPSKETQYF.

The CDR3 sequence: CASSARLAGEGSYEQYF. As DNA, the CDR3 is TGTGCCAGCAGTGCTCGACTAGCGGGAGAAGGGTCCTACGAGCAGTACTTC. The rearrangement joins TRBV6-1 to TRBJ2-7; TRBD2 matches 12 bases. V lost 4 bases, J lost 1 base, and 8 bases stayed unmatched. CDR3 length: 17 amino acids. CDR1 and CDR2 (germline): MNHNS, SASEGT.

The rearrangement joins TRBV29-1 to TRBJ1-2; a weak D match, TRBD1 (6 bases). There are 13 residues in the CDR3. Trimming removed 5 bases from V and 7 bases from J, with 17 bases in between. Looked up from germline, CDR1 is SQVTM and CDR2 is ANQGSEA. Here the CDR3 DNA reads TGCAGCGTTCGCGAGGGGACAAGGGGTGGCTACACCTTC. It is translated as CSVREGTRGGYTF.

This rearrangement joins TRBV2 to TRBJ1-2; no reliable D call. V lost 1 base to trimming and J lost 5 bases, with 11 bases between them. This CDR3 is built from 14 residues. From germline, CDR1 is SNHLY and CDR2 FYNNEI. As DNA, the CDR3 is TGTGCCAGCAGTGAAGGAGTTAATTATTATGGCTACACCTTC. Translation gives CASSEGVNYYGYTF. Drawing the rest from reference TRBV2 and TRBJ1-2, the complete variable domain is EPEVTQTPSHQVTQMGQEVILRCVPISNHLYFYWYRQILGQKVEFLVSFYNNEISEKSEIFDDQFSVERPDGSNFTLKIRSTKLEDSAMYFCASSEGVNYYGYTFGSGTRLTVV.

The CDR3 spells CAWSGQPNYGYTF. The CDR3 DNA follows: TGTGCCTGGAGTGGACAGCCTAACTATGGCTACACCTTC. This chain connects TRBV30 to TRBJ1-2; tentatively, D is TRBD1 (5 bases). The germline V gene has CDR1 GTSNPN and CDR2 SVGIG (reference sequence). Deletions cut 1 base from V and 0 bases from J, with 6 bases between. This CDR3 is 13 amino acids long. Using reference TRBV30 and TRBJ1-2 for the parts outside the CDR3, the full variable domain is SQTIHQWPATLVQPVGSPLSLECTVEGTSNPNLYWYRQAAGRGLQLLFYSVGIGQISSEVPQNLSASRPQDRQFILSSKKLLLSDSGFYLCAWSGQPNYGYTFGSGTRLTVV.